The present entry profiles one T cell receptor beta chain with its context. The CD8+ and CD4+ T cells were negatively isolated, with the TEMRA cells enriched by FACS. Reverse transcription of 0.5 to 1 ug RNA was performed with random hexamers. A multiplex approach, immunoSEQ multiplex PCR, amplified TCR beta CDR3 across 54 Vbeta and 13 Jbeta. TCRdb re-called the immunoSEQ multiplex PCR reads with MiXCR, one entry per CDR3 protein. Of 100,000 to 150,000 distinct CDR3 sequences listed, roughly 96% are singletons. V shed 7 bases and J shed 0 bases, with 10 bases lying between them. This CDR3 comprises 14 residues. In germline, CDR1 is MDHEN, CDR2 SYDVKM. These data come from a study of CD8 T cells in Susac syndrome.

The sample was CD4+ T cells from PBMCs. The sequence was collected from a human donor in good health. This chain joins TRBV28 and TRBJ1-5, with a tentative D call TRBD1 (5 bases). CDR3 DNA: TGTGCCAGCATGACAGAGAGTAGCAATCAGCCCCAGCATTTT. This encodes CASMTESSNQPQHF.